Given below is one T cell receptor (beta chain) in context. The CDR3 covers 14 residues. Trimming removed 6 bases from V and 8 bases from J; junction bases left unmatched: 10. Germline CDR1 reads MNHEY; CDR2 reads SMNVEV (reference sequence). The data derive from a study of blood T cell repertoires in COVID-19. Study summary: From T cells, B-cell-depleted T cells, or PBMCs came the material, which was cDNA or gDNA.

Participants were placed into cohorts based on the clinical history they reported. Recovery among Cohort 3 donors was established by two negative PCRs, clearance, or symptom resolution. Clones were read by immunoSEQ multiplex PCR, and TCRdb kept only the in-frame ones, dropping some. The table includes 200,000 to 250,000 clones, 75% to 90% detected once. The rearrangement uses TRBV27 and TRBJ1-5, with TRBD1 matching 7 bases. The receptor comes from a man aged 30-40 years who had recovered from COVID-19. The sample taken for sequencing was PBMCs or T cells enriched from blood (not recorded which). CDR3 sequence: CASSPGQLREPQHF. For the CDR3, the DNA is TGTGCCAGCAGCCCGGGACAGCTTCGGGAGCCCCAGCATTTT.